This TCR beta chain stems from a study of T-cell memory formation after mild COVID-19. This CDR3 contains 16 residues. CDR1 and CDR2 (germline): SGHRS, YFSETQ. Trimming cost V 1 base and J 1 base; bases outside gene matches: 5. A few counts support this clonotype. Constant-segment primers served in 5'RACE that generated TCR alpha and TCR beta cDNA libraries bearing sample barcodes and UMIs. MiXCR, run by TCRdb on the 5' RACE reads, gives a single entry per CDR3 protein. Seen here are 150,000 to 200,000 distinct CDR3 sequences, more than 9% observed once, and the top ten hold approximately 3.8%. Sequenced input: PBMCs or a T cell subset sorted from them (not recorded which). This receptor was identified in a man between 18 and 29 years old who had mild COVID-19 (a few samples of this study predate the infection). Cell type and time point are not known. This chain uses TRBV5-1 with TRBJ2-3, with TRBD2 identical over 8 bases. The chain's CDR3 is CASSLPAAGGTDTQYF. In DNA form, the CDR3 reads TGCGCCAGCAGCTTGCCCGCAGCGGGGGGCACAGATACGCAGTATTTT.